This T cell receptor beta chain was identified in a study of PD-L1 blockade in urothelial cancer. Study-wide context: A median roughly 140,000 T cells were found in blood samples.

Study-level findings and limits: Where pretreatment blood TCR clonality fell below the median, better survival was predicted.

Sequencing was performed with immunoSEQ multiplex PCR; in TCRdb, only in-frame clones are kept and a portion is missing. The data show about 91,000 clones, less than 85% seen once. The time point is: peripheral blood 6 weeks after treatment start. For this clone: The antigen is unknown.

Trimming took 4 bases from V and 0 from J, leaving 12 bases between them. The CDR3 has 15 amino acids. The TCR sequence derives from an older man with urothelial cancer. V usage is TRBV23-1 and J usage is TRBJ1-1; a possible D gene is TRBD1 (5 bases). TRBV23-1 has ORF status, its function being uncertain. The sequencing used PBMCs, collected around atezolizumab (anti-PD-L1) treatment. The CDR3 here is CASSPRGTLNTEAFF. The CDR3 DNA follows: TGCGCCAGCAGTCCCCGAGGGACTCTGAACACTGAAGCTTTCTTT.